The entry that follows covers one TCR beta chain sequence. Its antigen remains unidentified. Base qualities are not recorded, but no much larger clone differs from it by a single base. At one collaborating source in Seattle, patients were enrolled during active infection and were followed longitudinally through the course of disease. Whole blood was collected in K2EDTA tubes by collaborating institutions according to the institutions' own protocols. Collaborator samples were shipped for TCRbeta analysis as frozen whole blood, isolated PBMCs, or DNA extracted from either sample type. The entry originates in a study of blood T cell repertoires in COVID-19 (dated by TCRdb to between 2020 and 2021). Looking at the study overall: Samples from collaborators originated in the United States, Italy and Spain and spanned both the acute and convalescent phases of COVID-19. The material from the prospective study consisted of cDNA or gDNA derived from T cells, B-cell-depleted T cells, or PBMCs. Deeply sampled blood TCRbeta repertoires from subjects exposed to, actively infected with, or recovered from COVID-19 were included in the dataset. Samples were obtained from the ongoing ImmuneRACE study (first 160 participants) and from approximately 1,200 subjects provided by 6 global collaborators. Where available, HLA class I and class II types were obtained from metadata supplied by the sample provider rather than from assay-based typing. The sample metadata nearly always contained a de-identified subject ID, COVID-19 status, age in years and sex. The repertoires were released in a freely available public database meant as a resource for research on the immune response to SARS-CoV-2. The paper's findings and limits, for the study overall: Clinical and demographic metadata were provided uncurated, with the amount varying by source and participant.

TCRbeta CDR3 regions were amplified from genomic DNA by means of the immunoSEQ Assay, a bias-controlled multiplex PCR. As for how the authors treated the data: The number of nucleated cells in each sample was estimated by amplification of reference gene primers within the assay. To quantify the absolute abundance of each unique TCRbeta CDR3 rearrangement, sequence reads were collapsed and filtered. For each sample, productive Simpson clonality was calculated as the square root of Simpson's diversity index over productive rearrangements. TCRdb mirrors the immuneACCESS table, restricted to in-frame sequences. Some clones are absent from its copies; in checked studies, under half trace to an unresolved V gene, and the reason for the others is unknown. The V and J calls and clone size come from that table; D and trimming were worked out from the DNA. This sample lists about 160,000 clones; about 90% were detected once. The top ten hold 4.8% of the sample.

The material sequenced was peripheral blood. The source is a man aged 25-40 years with COVID-19, enrolled during active disease.

The CDR3 in this case is CASRGQTPYEQYF. The DNA sequence follows: TGTGCCAGCAGAGGACAGACACCCTACGAGCAGTACTTC. Recombination linked TRBV28 to TRBJ2-7, and the D gene may be TRBD1, 6 bases matching. The trim is 6 bases for V and 2 bases for J, with a gap of 11 bases between the germline ends. From the germline V gene, CDR1 is MDHEN and CDR2 is SYDVKM. From the cysteine through the phenylalanine, the CDR3 covers 13 amino acids. Just the 39-base CDR3 DNA is kept, in frame starting at base 1.